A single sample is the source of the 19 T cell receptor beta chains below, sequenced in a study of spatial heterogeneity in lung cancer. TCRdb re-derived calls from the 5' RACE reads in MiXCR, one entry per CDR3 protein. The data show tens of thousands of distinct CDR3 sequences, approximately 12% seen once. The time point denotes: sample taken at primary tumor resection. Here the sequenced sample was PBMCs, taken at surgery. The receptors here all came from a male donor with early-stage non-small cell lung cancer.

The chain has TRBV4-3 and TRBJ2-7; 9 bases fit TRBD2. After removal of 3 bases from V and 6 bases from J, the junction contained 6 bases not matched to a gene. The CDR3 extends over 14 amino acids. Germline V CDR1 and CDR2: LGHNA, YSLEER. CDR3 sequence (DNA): TGCGCCAGCAGCCAGGGACTAGCAGCCGCCGAGCAGTACTTC. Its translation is CASSQGLAAAEQYF.

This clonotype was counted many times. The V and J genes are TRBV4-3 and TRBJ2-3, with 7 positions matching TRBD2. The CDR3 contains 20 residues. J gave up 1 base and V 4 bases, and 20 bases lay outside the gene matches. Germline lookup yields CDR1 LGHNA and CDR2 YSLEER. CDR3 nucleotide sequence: TGCGCCAGCAGCCTCTTAGGGGCAAGCGGGGATCTCCGGGGCACAGATACGCAGTATTTT. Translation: CASSLLGASGDLRGTDTQYF.

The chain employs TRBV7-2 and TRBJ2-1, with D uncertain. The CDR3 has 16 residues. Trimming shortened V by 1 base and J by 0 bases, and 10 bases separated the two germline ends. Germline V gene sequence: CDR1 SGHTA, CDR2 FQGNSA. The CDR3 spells CASSLGPGDSYNEQFF. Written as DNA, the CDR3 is TGTGCCAGCAGCTTAGGGCCAGGCGACTCCTACAATGAGCAGTTCTTC.

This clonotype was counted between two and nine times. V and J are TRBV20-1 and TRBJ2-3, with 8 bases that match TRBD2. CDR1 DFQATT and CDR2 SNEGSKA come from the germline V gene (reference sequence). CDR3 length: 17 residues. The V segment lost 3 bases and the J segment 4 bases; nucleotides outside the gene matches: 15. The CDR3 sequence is CSARALASGYPPDTQYF. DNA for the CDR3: TGCAGTGCTAGGGCTCTAGCTAGCGGGTACCCGCCAGATACGCAGTATTTT.

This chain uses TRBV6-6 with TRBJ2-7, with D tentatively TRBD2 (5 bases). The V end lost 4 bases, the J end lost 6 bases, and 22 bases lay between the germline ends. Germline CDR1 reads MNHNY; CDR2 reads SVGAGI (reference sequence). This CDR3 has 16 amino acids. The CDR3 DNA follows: TGTGCCAGCAGTTCCCTACTAGAGTGGGGATCTGGCGAGCAGTACTTC. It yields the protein CASSSLLEWGSGEQYF.

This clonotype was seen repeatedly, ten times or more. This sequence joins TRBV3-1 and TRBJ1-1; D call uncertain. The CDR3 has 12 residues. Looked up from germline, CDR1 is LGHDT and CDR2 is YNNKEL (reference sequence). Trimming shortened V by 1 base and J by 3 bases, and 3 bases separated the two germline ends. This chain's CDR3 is CASSQGYTEAFF. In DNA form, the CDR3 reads TGTGCCAGCAGCCAAGGGTACACTGAAGCTTTCTTT. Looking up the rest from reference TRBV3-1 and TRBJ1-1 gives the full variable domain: DTAVSQTPKYLVTQMGNDKSIKCEQNLGHDTMYWYKQDSKKFLKIMFSYNNKELIINETVPNRFSPKSPDKAHLNLHINSLELGDSAVYFCASSQGYTEAFFGQGTRLTVV.

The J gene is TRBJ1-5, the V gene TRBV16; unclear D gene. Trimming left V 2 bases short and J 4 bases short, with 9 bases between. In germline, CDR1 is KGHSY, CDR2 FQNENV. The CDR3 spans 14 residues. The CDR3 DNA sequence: TGTGCCAGCAGCCAAAAATCCCAAAATCAGCCCCAGCATTTT. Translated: CASSQKSQNQPQHF.

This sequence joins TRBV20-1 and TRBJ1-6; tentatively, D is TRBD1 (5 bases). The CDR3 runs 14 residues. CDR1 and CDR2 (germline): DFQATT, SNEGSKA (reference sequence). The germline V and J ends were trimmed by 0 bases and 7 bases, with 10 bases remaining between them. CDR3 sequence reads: CSARDPGWNSPLHF. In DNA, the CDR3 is TGCAGTGCTAGAGATCCAGGGTGGAATTCACCCCTCCACTTT.

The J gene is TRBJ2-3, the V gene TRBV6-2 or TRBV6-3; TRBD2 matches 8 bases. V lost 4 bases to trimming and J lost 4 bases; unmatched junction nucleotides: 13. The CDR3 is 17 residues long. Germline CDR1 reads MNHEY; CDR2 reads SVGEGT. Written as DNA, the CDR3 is TGTGCCAGCAGTTTCCGTTTATCGGGGGGGAATCCAGATACGCAGTATTTT. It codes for CASSFRLSGGNPDTQYF.

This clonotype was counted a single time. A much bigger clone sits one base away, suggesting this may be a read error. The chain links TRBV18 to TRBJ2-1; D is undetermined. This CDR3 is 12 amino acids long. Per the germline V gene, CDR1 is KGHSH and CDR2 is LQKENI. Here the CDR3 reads CASSPGPLKQCF. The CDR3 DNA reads TGTGCCAGCTCACCGGGCCCGCTTAAGCAGTGCTTC. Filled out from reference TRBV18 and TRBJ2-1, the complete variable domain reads NAGVMQNPRHLVRRRGQEARLRCSPMKGHSHVYWYRQLPEEGLKFMVYLQKENIIDESGMPKERFSAEFPKEGPSILRIQQVVRGDSAAYFCASSPGPLKQCFGPGTRLTVL.

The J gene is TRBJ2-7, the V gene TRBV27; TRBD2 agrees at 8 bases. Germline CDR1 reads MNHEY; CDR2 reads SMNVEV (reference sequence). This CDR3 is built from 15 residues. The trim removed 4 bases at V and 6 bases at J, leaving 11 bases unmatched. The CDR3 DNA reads TGTGCCAGCAGTTACACACAAGGACTAGCCGGCGAGCAGTACTTC. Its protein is CASSYTQGLAGEQYF.

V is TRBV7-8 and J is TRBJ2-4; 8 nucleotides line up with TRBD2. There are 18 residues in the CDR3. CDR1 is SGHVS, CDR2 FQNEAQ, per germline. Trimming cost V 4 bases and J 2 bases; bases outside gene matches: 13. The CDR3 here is CASSSRAGVSRTKNIQYF. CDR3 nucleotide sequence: TGTGCCAGCAGCTCGAGAGCGGGAGTGTCGAGGACCAAAAACATTCAGTACTTC. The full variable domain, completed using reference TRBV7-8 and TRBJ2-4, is GAGVSQSPRYKVAKRGQDVALRCDPISGHVSLFWYQQALGQGPEFLTYFQNEAQLDKSGLPSDRFFAERPEGSVSTLKIQRTQQEDSAVYLCASSSRAGVSRTKNIQYFGAGTRLSVL.

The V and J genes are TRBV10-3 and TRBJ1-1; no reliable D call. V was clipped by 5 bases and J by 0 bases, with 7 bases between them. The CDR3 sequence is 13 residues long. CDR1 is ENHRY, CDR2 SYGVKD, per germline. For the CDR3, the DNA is TGTGCCATCAGTACCAGCATGAACACTGAAGCTTTCTTT. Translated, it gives CAISTSMNTEAFF.

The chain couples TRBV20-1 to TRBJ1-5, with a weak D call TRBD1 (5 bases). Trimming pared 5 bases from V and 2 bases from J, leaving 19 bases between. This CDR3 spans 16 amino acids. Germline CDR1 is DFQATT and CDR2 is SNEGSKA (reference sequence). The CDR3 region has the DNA TGCAGTGCTCCTAGGGGACCTTGGTCGGGCAATCAGCCCCAGCATTTT. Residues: CSAPRGPWSGNQPQHF.

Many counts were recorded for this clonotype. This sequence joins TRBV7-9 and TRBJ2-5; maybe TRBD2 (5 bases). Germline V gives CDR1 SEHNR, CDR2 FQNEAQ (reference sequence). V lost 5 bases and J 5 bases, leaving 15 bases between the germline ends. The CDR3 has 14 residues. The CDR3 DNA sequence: TGTGCCAGCAGCGCCTATGAGGAGGTGGAGACCCAGTACTTC. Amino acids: CASSAYEEVETQYF.

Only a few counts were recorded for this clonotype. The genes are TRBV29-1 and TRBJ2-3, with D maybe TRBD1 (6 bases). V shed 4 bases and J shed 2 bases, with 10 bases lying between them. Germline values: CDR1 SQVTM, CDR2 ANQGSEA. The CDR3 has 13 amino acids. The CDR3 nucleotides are TGCAGCGTTGCCAGGGGCCCCACAGATACGCAGTATTTT. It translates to CSVARGPTDTQYF.

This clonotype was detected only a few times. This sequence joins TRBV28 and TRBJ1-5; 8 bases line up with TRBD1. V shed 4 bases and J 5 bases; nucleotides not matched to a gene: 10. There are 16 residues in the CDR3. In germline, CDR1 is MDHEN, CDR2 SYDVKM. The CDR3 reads CASSSSPGQDYQPQHF. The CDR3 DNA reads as TGTGCCAGCAGTTCCAGCCCGGGACAGGATTATCAGCCCCAGCATTTT. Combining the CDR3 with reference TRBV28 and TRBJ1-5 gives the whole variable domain DVKVTQSSRYLVKRTGEKVFLECVQDMDHENMFWYRQDPGLGLRLIYFSYDVKMKEKGDIPEGYSVSREKKERFSLILESASTNQTSMYLCASSSSPGQDYQPQHFGDGTRLSIL.

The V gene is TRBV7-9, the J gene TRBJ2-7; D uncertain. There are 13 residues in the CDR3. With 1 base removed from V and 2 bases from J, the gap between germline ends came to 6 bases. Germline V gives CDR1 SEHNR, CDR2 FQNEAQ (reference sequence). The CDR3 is CASSLGVTYEQYF. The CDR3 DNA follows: TGTGCCAGCAGCTTAGGGGTGACCTACGAGCAGTACTTC.

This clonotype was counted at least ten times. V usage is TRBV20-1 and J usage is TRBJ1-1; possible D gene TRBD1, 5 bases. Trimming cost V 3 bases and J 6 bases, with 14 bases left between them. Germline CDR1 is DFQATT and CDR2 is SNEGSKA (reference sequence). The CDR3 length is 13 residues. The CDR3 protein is CSASRGNVAEAFF. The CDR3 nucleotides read TGCAGTGCTAGTCGGGGGAATGTGGCTGAAGCTTTCTTT.